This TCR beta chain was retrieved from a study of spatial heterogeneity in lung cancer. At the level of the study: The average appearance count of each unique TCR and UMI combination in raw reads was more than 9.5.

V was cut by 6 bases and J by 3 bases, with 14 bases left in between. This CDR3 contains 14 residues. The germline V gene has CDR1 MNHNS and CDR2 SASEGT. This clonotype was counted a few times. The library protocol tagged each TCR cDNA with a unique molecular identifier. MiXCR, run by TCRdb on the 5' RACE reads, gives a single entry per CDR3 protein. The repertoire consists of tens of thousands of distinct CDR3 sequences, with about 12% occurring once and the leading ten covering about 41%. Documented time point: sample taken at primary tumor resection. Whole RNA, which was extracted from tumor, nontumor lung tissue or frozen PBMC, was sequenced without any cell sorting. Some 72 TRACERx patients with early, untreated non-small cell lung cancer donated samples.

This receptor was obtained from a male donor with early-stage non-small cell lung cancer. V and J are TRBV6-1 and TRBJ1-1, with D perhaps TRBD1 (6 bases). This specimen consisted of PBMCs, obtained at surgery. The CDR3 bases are TGTGCCAGCAGAGTAACAGGGAGGGACACTGAAGCTTTCTTT. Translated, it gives CASRVTGRDTEAFF.